The 29 T cell receptor beta chains below all came from one sample that was sequenced in a study of a mutant IDH1 vaccine in newly diagnosed glioma. Antigens for these TCRs are unknown. The sample's time point: week 35, safety follow-up. Each dose delivered 300 ug of mutant IDH1 20-mer peptide subcutaneously with imiquimod. This table comes from immunoSEQ multiplex PCR, and its TCRdb copy is limited to in-frame clones, with some not included. This sample has about 50,000 clones, with 84% found just once. The sample consisted of PBMCs, taken from a glioma patient whose treatment included an IDH1 peptide vaccine. The origin of the receptors is a woman between 18 and 29 years old with glioma.

This clone was seen a single time. This chain connects TRBV27 to TRBJ2-6; D is undetermined. The V gene lost 3 bases and the J gene lost 0 bases, with 3 bases spanning the gap. The length of the CDR3 is 14 residues. Germline CDR1 and CDR2: MNHEY and SMNVEV (reference sequence). CDR3 in amino acids: CASSFASGANVLTF. The CDR3 DNA reads TGTGCCAGCAGTTTTGCCTCTGGGGCCAACGTCCTGACTTTC.

This rearrangement joins TRBV19 to TRBJ2-7; 8 nucleotides align to TRBD2. The CDR3 is made up of 13 amino acids. Germline CDR1 reads LNHDA; CDR2 reads SQIVND (reference sequence). V lost 4 bases and J lost 5; bases outside the gene matches: 4. The CDR3 region has the DNA TGTGCCAGTAGTAAAGCGGGAGTACACGAGCAGTACTTC. Translated, it gives CASSKAGVHEQYF.

V gene TRBV27 combines with J gene TRBJ1-5, with TRBD1 matching over 7 bases. V was clipped by 5 bases and J by 4 bases; unmatched bases: 5. Germline V CDR1 and CDR2: MNHEY, SMNVEV (reference sequence). The CDR3 consists of 14 residues. The CDR3 DNA is TGTGCCAGCAGTACAGGGGTTGGGAATCAGCCCCAGCATTTT. The encoded protein is CASSTGVGNQPQHF.

The rearrangement uses TRBV12-5 and TRBJ1-1; D remains ambiguous. This CDR3 is 12 amino acids long. The germline CDR1 and CDR2 sequences are LGHNT and FRNRAP. V was cut by 7 bases and J by 0 bases, with 6 bases left in between. DNA for the CDR3: TGTGCTAGTGAGGCCATGAACACTGAAGCTTTCTTT. Amino acid sequence: CASEAMNTEAFF.

The chain joins TRBV6-5 to TRBJ1-2; the D gene is possibly TRBD1 (6 bases). Germline V gene data show CDR1 as MNHEY and CDR2 as SVGAGI. V was trimmed by 7 bases and J by 6 bases, leaving 21 bases between them. This CDR3 contains 15 residues. CDR3 protein: CASTPRGLGANGYTF. CDR3 DNA: TGTGCCAGCACCCCACGCGGGCTGGGGGCCAATGGCTACACCTTC.

The rearrangement uses TRBV6-9 and TRBJ2-1; maybe TRBD2 (5 bases). The CDR3 runs 15 residues. Germline V gene data show CDR1 as MNHGY and CDR2 as SVAAGI. V lost 2 bases and J lost 3, with 11 bases in between. The CDR3: CASSYRLAGYNEQFF. In DNA, the CDR3 is TGTGCCAGCAGTTATCGGCTAGCAGGCTACAATGAGCAGTTCTTC.

V gene TRBV19 combines with J gene TRBJ2-5; TRBD1 aligns across 12 bases. Trimming took 3 bases from V and 4 from J; bases not matched to a gene: 6. The CDR3 runs 16 residues. CDR1 is LNHDA, CDR2 SQIVND, per germline (reference sequence). CDR3 sequence (DNA): TGTGCCAGTAGTATCTGGGGACAGGGGGCAGGAGAGACCCAGTACTTC. Translation gives CASSIWGQGAGETQYF.

This chain uses TRBV11-3 with TRBJ2-7, with 10 bases matching TRBD2. Germline values: CDR1 SGHNT, CDR2 YENEEA. Trimming took 3 bases from V and 4 from J; bases not matched to a gene: 6. The CDR3 spans 15 residues. Written as DNA, the CDR3 is TGTGCCAGCAGCTTCGCTAGCGGGAGTCCTTACGAGCAGTACTTC. Protein sequence: CASSFASGSPYEQYF.

CDR3 in DNA: TGCGCCAGCAGCTATTATCAAAGGGGGGAAGATGGCTACACCTTC. This codes for CASSYYQRGEDGYTF. This rearrangement joins TRBV5-1 to TRBJ1-2, with D possibly being TRBD1 (6 bases). CDR3 length equals 15 residues. Germline V gene sequence: CDR1 SGHRS, CDR2 YFSETQ. Trimming stripped 3 bases from V and 6 bases from J, with 18 bases between.

As DNA, the CDR3 is TGTGCCTCAGGAGCGACCCAAAACAGGGGGCAGTCTTGGATGAACACTGAAGCTTTCTTT. It yields the protein CASGATQNRGQSWMNTEAFF. The rearrangement uses TRBV30 and TRBJ1-1, with 9 bases fitting TRBD1. The CDR3 totals 20 residues. J gave up 0 bases and V 7 bases, and 24 bases lay outside the gene matches. Germline CDR1 is GTSNPN and CDR2 is SVGIG (reference sequence). Full variable domain (missing parts from reference TRBV30 and TRBJ1-1): SQTIHQWPATLVQPVGSPLSLECTVEGTSNPNLYWYRQAAGRGLQLLFYSVGIGQISSEVPQNLSASRPQDRQFILSSKKLLLSDSGFYLCASGATQNRGQSWMNTEAFFGQGTRLTVV.

This chain joins TRBV4-1 and TRBJ1-3; D is unresolved. The CDR3 covers 15 residues. V lost 0 bases, J lost 0 bases, and 6 bases lay in between. Germline loops: CDR1 MGHRA, CDR2 YSYEKL. The CDR3 region is CASSQDPASGNTIYF. The CDR3 DNA follows: TGCGCCAGCAGCCAAGATCCGGCCTCTGGAAACACCATATATTTT.

DNA for the CDR3: TGTGCCAGCTCACCGGGGATCCAGGGTTGGGCTTTCTTT. Amino acids: CASSPGIQGWAFF. The genes are TRBV18 and TRBJ1-1; TRBD1 might be the D (5 bases). V shed 3 bases and J shed 11 bases, with 16 bases lying between them. Germline CDR1 reads KGHSH; CDR2 reads LQKENI. The CDR3 runs to 13 residues.

The rearrangement links TRBV5-4 to TRBJ2-4, with D tentatively TRBD2 (5 bases). V lost 5 bases and J 0 bases, leaving 15 bases between the germline ends. The CDR3 loop spans 16 amino acids. Germline V CDR1 and CDR2: SGHNT, YYREEE (reference sequence). This chain's CDR3 is CASSEMLGLAKNIQYF. DNA for the CDR3: TGTGCCAGCAGTGAAATGCTCGGACTAGCCAAAAACATTCAGTACTTC. The complete variable domain, with remaining parts taken from reference TRBV5-4 and TRBJ2-4, reads ETGVTQSPTHLIKTRGQQVTLRCSSQSGHNTVSWYQQALGQGPQFIFQYYREEENGRGNFPPRFSGLQFPNYSSELNVNALELDDSALYLCASSEMLGLAKNIQYFGAGTRLSVL.

This clone was observed once. The genes are TRBV29-1 and TRBJ1-4; maybe TRBD1 (5 bases). Looked up from germline, CDR1 is SQVTM and CDR2 is ANQGSEA. This CDR3 has 14 residues. V was clipped by 6 bases and J by 3 bases, with 14 bases between them. CDR3 sequence (DNA): TGCAGCGTCGGTTCCGGGACGGCTAATGAAAAACTGTTTTTT. Protein: CSVGSGTANEKLFF.

The chain links TRBV6-5 to TRBJ2-4; 7 nucleotides line up with TRBD2. This CDR3 is built from 15 residues. After removal of 1 base from V and 6 bases from J, the junction contained 6 bases not matched to a gene. Looked up from germline, CDR1 is MNHEY and CDR2 is SVGAGI. The DNA of the CDR3 is TGTGCCAGCAGTTACTTACCTCCGGGGGGAAACATTCAGTACTTC. Its protein product is CASSYLPPGGNIQYF.

This chain connects TRBV6-6 to TRBJ1-2, with TRBD1 as a possible D gene (5 bases). Germline CDR1 and CDR2: MNHNY and SVGAGI (reference sequence). This CDR3 is 13 amino acids long. Trimming pared 9 bases from V and 6 bases from J, leaving 17 bases between. DNA for the CDR3: TGTGCCAGTTCCGGGACGGTCAGGGATGGCTACACCTTC. Amino acid sequence: CASSGTVRDGYTF.

This clone was observed a handful of times. The V and J genes are TRBV4-3 and TRBJ1-1; D is unclear. The length of the CDR3 is 15 residues. V was clipped by 7 bases and J by 0 bases, with 15 bases between them. CDR1 is LGHNA and CDR2 is YSLEER in the germline V gene. CDR3 region: CASTFSGEMNTEAFF. The CDR3 DNA reads TGCGCCAGCACCTTCAGCGGGGAGATGAACACTGAAGCTTTCTTT.

This clone was seen once. This rearrangement joins TRBV5-1 to TRBJ2-2; 7 nucleotides align to TRBD1. V was clipped by 4 bases and J by 1 base; unmatched bases: 10. The CDR3 has 17 residues. Germline lookup yields CDR1 SGHRS and CDR2 YFSETQ. In DNA, the CDR3 is TGCGCCAGCAGCCGGGACAGCACGACCCGGAACACCGGGGAGCTGTTTTTT. It codes for CASSRDSTTRNTGELFF. Full variable domain (remainder filled in from reference TRBV5-1 and TRBJ2-2): KAGVTQTPRYLIKTRGQQVTLSCSPISGHRSVSWYQQTPGQGLQFLFEYFSETQRNKGNFPGRFSGRQFSNSRSEMNVSTLELGDSALYLCASSRDSTTRNTGELFFGEGSRLTVL.

This sequence joins TRBV6-4 and TRBJ1-2; maybe TRBD1 (5 bases). Germline V CDR1 and CDR2: MRHNA, SNTAGT. The CDR3 sequence is 14 residues long. V gave up 8 bases and J gave up 4 bases, with 17 bases separating them. The DNA for the CDR3 is TGTGCCAGCTCGAAGGGACGTGGCACCTATGGCTACACCTTC. This gives the protein CASSKGRGTYGYTF.

This clone came up once. This rearrangement joins TRBV7-2 to TRBJ2-7; D possibly corresponds to TRBD2 (6 bases). Trimming left V 1 base short and J 3 bases short, with 7 bases between. Germline CDR1 and CDR2: SGHTA and FQGNSA. There are 13 residues in the CDR3. This CDR3 reads CASSLEEGYEQYF. The CDR3 bases are TGTGCCAGCAGCTTAGAGGAGGGCTACGAGCAGTACTTC.

The chain has TRBV28 and TRBJ1-2; no reliable D call. CDR3 length equals 14 residues. Trimming removed 8 bases from V and 3 bases from J, with 16 bases in between. The germline V gene has CDR1 MDHEN and CDR2 SYDVKM. This chain's CDR3 is CASGLGADYYGYTF. In nucleotides, the CDR3 is TGTGCCAGCGGCCTCGGCGCGGATTACTATGGCTACACCTTC.

This clone was counted once. J is TRBJ1-6 and V is TRBV14; no clear D. Trimming cost V 1 base and J 3 bases, with 7 bases left between them. This CDR3 is built from 15 residues. Germline assignment: CDR1 SGHDN and CDR2 FVKESK. The CDR3 loop reads CASSQGQRYNSPLHF. The DNA for the CDR3 is TGTGCCAGCAGCCAAGGGCAGCGCTATAATTCACCCCTCCACTTT.

V usage is TRBV7-7 and J usage is TRBJ2-7; D is unclear. The CDR3 loop spans 14 amino acids. The V end lost 0 bases, the J end lost 0 bases, and 6 bases lay between the germline ends. Germline lookup yields CDR1 SSHAT and CDR2 FNYEAQ (reference sequence). The CDR3 reads CASSLAPDSYEQYF. Here the CDR3 DNA reads TGTGCCAGCAGCTTAGCGCCGGACTCCTACGAGCAGTACTTC.

The count of this clone is one. CDR3 in DNA: TGCGCCAGCAGCTTAGGGATTTACGAGCAGTACTTC. Encoded protein: CASSLGIYEQYF. The rearrangement joins TRBV5-1 to TRBJ2-7, with D hard to call. The CDR3 consists of 12 residues. From germline, CDR1 is SGHRS and CDR2 YFSETQ. The germline V and J ends were trimmed by 2 bases and 4 bases, with 7 bases remaining between them.

The chain uses TRBV19 and TRBJ1-5, with D tentatively TRBD1 (5 bases). There are 15 residues in the CDR3. Germline V lookup: CDR1 LNHDA, CDR2 SQIVND (reference sequence). The V and J ends lost 7 bases and 2 bases respectively, with 15 bases between them. CDR3 sequence reads: CASTAGTWGNQPQHF. Here the CDR3 DNA reads TGTGCCAGTACTGCCGGGACCTGGGGCAATCAGCCCCAGCATTTT.

The rearrangement links TRBV6-1 to TRBJ2-7; D might be TRBD1 or TRBD2, each matching 5 bases. The CDR3 covers 12 residues. From germline, CDR1 is MNHNS and CDR2 SASEGT. V shed 6 bases and J shed 0 bases, with 6 bases lying between them. DNA of the CDR3: TGTGCCAGCAGGGGGGACTCCTACGAGCAGTACTTC. Translated: CASRGDSYEQYF.

V and J are TRBV5-6 and TRBJ2-7; D may be TRBD1 (6 bases). The CDR3 has 16 residues. The ends were cut back, 3 bases at V and 1 base at J, with 17 bases in the middle. CDR1 is SGHDT, CDR2 YYEEEE, per germline. CDR3 amino acids: CASSSLINRDSYEQYF. The CDR3 DNA is TGTGCCAGCAGCTCCTTAATTAACAGGGATTCCTACGAGCAGTACTTC.

The chain joins TRBV5-4 to TRBJ2-7, with unresolved D. V was trimmed by 3 bases and J by 1 base, leaving 8 bases between them. Germline values: CDR1 SGHNT, CDR2 YYREEE (reference sequence). The CDR3 extends over 13 amino acids. The CDR3 protein is CASSSTESYEQYF. The CDR3 DNA sequence: TGTGCCAGCAGCTCGACTGAATCCTACGAGCAGTACTTC.

The chain is built from TRBV20-1 and TRBJ2-3; D possibly corresponds to TRBD2 (5 bases). V was cut by 6 bases and J by 11 bases, with 15 bases left in between. This CDR3 region has 11 residues. Germline values: CDR1 DFQATT, CDR2 SNEGSKA (reference sequence). The CDR3 reads CSANSGLGQYF. The CDR3 DNA reads as TGCAGTGCCAACTCAGGACTCGGGCAGTATTTT.